These T cell receptor beta chains were read from a single sample in a study of blood T cells in healthy people across ages. In TCRdb, the 5' RACE reads were re-called with MiXCR into one record per CDR3 protein. The repertoire holds some 790,000 distinct CDR3 sequences, 25% to 35% seen once, with 15% to 20% in the top ten. The sample was blood. Receptor source: an elderly woman in good health. CDR3s leave out the opening cysteine and the closing phenylalanine or tryptophan.

TRBJ2-2,TRBV5-1,ASSSGQGRNTGELF
TRBJ2-1,TRBV7-2,ASSLGGGLRTREQF
TRBJ2-7,TRBV6-1,ASSEAYYEQY
TRBJ1-1,TRBV7-2,ASSLLGTAAF
TRBJ2-7,TRBV10-3,AISGSAGTGVAIYEQY
TRBJ2-4,TRBV7-2,ASSLDGRLAKNIQY
TRBJ2-7,TRBV7-9,ASSLIGGFGGRNEQY
TRBJ2-5,TRBV18,ASSPPRTGQETQY
TRBJ1-5,TRBV12-3/TRBV12-4,ASSLGWRGHNQPQH
TRBJ1-5,TRBV2,ASSEFGQSNQPQH
TRBJ1-1,TRBV6-2/TRBV6-3,ASSSYSTVPKAF
TRBJ2-4,TRBV5-1,ASSIGQGANIQY
TRBJ2-3,TRBV7-2,ASSLATSTDTQY
TRBJ2-7,TRBV7-2,ASSSQGARLNEQY
TRBJ1-4,TRBV27,ASRRKSGGRFDEKLF
TRBJ2-3,TRBV7-2,ASSRRITDTQY
TRBJ1-5,TRBV3-1,AGSQGGQGAYSNQPQH